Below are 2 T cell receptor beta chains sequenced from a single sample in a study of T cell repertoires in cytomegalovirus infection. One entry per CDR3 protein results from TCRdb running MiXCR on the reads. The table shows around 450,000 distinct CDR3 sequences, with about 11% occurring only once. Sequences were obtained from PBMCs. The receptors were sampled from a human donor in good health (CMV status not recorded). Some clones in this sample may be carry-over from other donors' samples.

CDR3 bases: TGCAGCGTTGAAGGGGCCGGGAGGGTCGCCTACAATGAGCAGTTCTTC. As protein: CSVEGAGRVAYNEQFF. V gene TRBV29-1 combines with J gene TRBJ2-1; 8 bases fit TRBD2. This CDR3 contains 16 residues. The V gene's germline CDR1 is SQVTM and CDR2 ANQGSEA. The J segment lost 2 bases and the V segment lost 1 base, leaving 7 bases of the junction unmatched.

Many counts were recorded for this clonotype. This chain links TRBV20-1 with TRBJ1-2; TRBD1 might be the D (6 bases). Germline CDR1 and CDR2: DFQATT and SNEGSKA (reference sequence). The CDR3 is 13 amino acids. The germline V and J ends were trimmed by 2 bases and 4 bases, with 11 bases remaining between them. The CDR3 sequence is CSARQGRTYGYTF. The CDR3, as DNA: TGCAGTGCTAGACAGGGGCGCACCTATGGCTACACCTTC.